This TCR beta chain was captured by sequencing in a study of T cells after yellow fever vaccination. Background on the study: The fractions with low cell numbers were processed using SMART-Seq v4 Ultra Low Input. General study findings and limits: Peaking on day 5 versus 15, the secondary response was faster but weaker. Among primary-vaccination clones, most reappeared after the booster, at about 95% for CD4 and about 90% for CD8.

Universal primer sites and UMIs were introduced during 5'RACE template-switching synthesis of TCR cDNA. MiXCR was run by TCRdb on the 5' RACE reads, yielding one entry per CDR3 protein. The profile covers about 160,000 distinct CDR3 sequences, with approximately 6.7% appearing a single time and about 2.5% taken by the ten largest. The CDR3 is made up of 15 amino acids. Germline V gives CDR1 MNHNS, CDR2 SASEGT. V was pared by 10 bases and J by 0 bases, with 19 bases between. This clonotype has at least ten counts. Its antigen is currently unknown. This material consisted of CD4+ T cells sorted from PBMCs, taken 5 days after the first yellow fever vaccination. The TCR was taken from a man younger than 30 who received the YFV17D yellow fever vaccine. The chain couples TRBV6-1 to TRBJ2-7; D tentatively fits TRBD1 or TRBD2 (5 bases each). CDR3 in DNA: TGTGCCACCACTACCTGGGACGCCAACTCCTACGAGCAGTACTTC. Protein product: CATTTWDANSYEQYF.